The clone carrying this T cell receptor beta chain was observed a few times. No antigen is known for it. The sample originates from a study of human T cells and chemical hapten exposure. Study-level results: TCRs above 1 in 1000 frequency stayed constant with DPC sensitization.

Regarding time point: patch test 1, 2 weeks after DPC sensitization. Treatment of the sample: therapeutic diphenylcyclopropenone sensitization with weekly scalp DPC. Trimming took 3 bases from V and 0 from J, leaving 16 bases between them. Germline V CDR1 and CDR2: SGHRS, YFSETQ. The CDR3 is 17 residues long. TCRdb analysed the RACE reads with MiXCR anew, one entry per CDR3 protein. Of under 200,000 distinct CDR3 sequences in the sample, around 13% were seen once. The sequenced sample was whole blood, obtained in connection with sensitization to the hapten diphenylcyclopropenone (DPC). This chain joins TRBV5-1 and TRBJ2-1; unclear D gene. This TCR was sampled from a woman in her twenties or thirties with alopecia areata. Some clones in this sample may be carry-over from other donors' samples. CDR3 sequence reads: CASSSASGSSSYNEQFF. The CDR3, as DNA: TGCGCCAGCAGCTCGGCCTCGGGCAGTAGCTCCTACAATGAGCAGTTCTTC.